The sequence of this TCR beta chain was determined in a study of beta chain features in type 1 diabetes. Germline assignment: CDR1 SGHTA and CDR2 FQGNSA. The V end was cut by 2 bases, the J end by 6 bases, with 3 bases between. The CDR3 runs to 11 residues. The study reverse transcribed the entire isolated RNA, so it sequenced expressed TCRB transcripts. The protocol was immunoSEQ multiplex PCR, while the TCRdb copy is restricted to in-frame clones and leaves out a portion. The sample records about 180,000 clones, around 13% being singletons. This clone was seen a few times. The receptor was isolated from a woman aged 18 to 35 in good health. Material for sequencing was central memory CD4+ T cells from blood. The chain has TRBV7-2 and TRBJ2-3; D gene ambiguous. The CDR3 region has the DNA TGTGCCAGCAGCTTACGGGATACGCAGTATTTT. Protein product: CASSLRDTQYF.